One sample yielded the 25 T cell receptor beta chains listed below, sequenced in a study of T cells of healthy individuals. Each CDR3 protein is one row after TCRdb ran MiXCR on the 5' RACE reads. The sample consists of around 79,000 distinct CDR3 sequences, about 4.8% of them appearing once. These receptors were obtained from a female donor in good health.

This clonotype was seen at least ten times. This chain uses TRBV9 with TRBJ2-3; 7 bases fit TRBD2. CDR3 length: 16 amino acids. The J segment lost 2 bases and the V segment lost 0 bases, leaving 6 bases of the junction unmatched. The germline gives CDR1 SGDLS, CDR2 YYNGEE. This CDR3 is CASSVGLAEFTDTQYF. In DNA form, the CDR3 reads TGTGCCAGCAGCGTAGGGCTAGCGGAGTTCACAGATACGCAGTATTTT.

This clonotype was counted only a few times. The J gene is TRBJ1-1, the V gene TRBV5-1; a possible D gene is TRBD1 (5 bases). The V end was cut by 0 bases, the J end by 0 bases, with 9 bases between. CDR3 length: 15 residues. Per the germline V gene, CDR1 is SGHRS and CDR2 is YFSETQ. Here the CDR3 DNA reads TGCGCCAGCAGCTTGGAGGGGATCATGAACACTGAAGCTTTCTTT. It encodes CASSLEGIMNTEAFF.

This clonotype showed up many times. J is TRBJ2-1 and V is TRBV11-1, with 14 bases identical to TRBD2. The CDR3 covers 15 residues. Trimming cost V 3 bases and J 9 bases; bases outside gene matches: 4. Germline assignment: CDR1 SGHAT and CDR2 FQDESV (reference sequence). For the CDR3, the DNA is TGTGCCAGCAGCTTGGGACTAGCGGGAGCGAGTGAGCAGTTCTTC. It codes for CASSLGLAGASEQFF. Using reference TRBV11-1 and TRBJ2-1 for the parts outside the CDR3, the full variable domain is EAEVAQSPRYKITEKSQAVAFWCDPISGHATLYWYRQILGQGPELLVQFQDESVVDDSQLPKDRFSAERLKGVDSTLKIQPAELGDSAMYLCASSLGLAGASEQFFGPGTRLTVL.

This clonotype was recorded at least ten times. This chain joins TRBV6-1 and TRBJ2-1; D is uncertain. Between the trimmed V and J ends, which lost 1 base and 10 bases, there was a span of 14 bases. The V gene's germline CDR1 is MNHNS and CDR2 SASEGT. The CDR3 is 14 amino acids. The chain's CDR3 is CASSEEDSVGEQFF. The CDR3 bases are TGTGCCAGCAGTGAAGAGGATTCCGTAGGGGAGCAGTTCTTC.

In its sample, this clonotype was seen many times. The genes are TRBV5-5 and TRBJ2-6, with D uncertain. Germline V CDR1 and CDR2: SGHKS, YYEKEE (reference sequence). The V and J ends lost 0 bases and 0 bases respectively, with 7 bases between them. This CDR3 is 16 amino acids long. In DNA, the CDR3 is TGTGCCAGCAGCTTGGGACCGGGCTCTGGGGCCAACGTCCTGACTTTC. It translates to CASSLGPGSGANVLTF.

The chain has TRBV4-3 and TRBJ1-2; a possible D gene is TRBD1 (5 bases). This CDR3 contains 15 residues. The V end was cut by 0 bases, the J end by 4 bases, with 12 bases between. The V gene's germline CDR1 is LGHNA and CDR2 YSLEER. CDR3 in amino acids: CASSQDLQGSYGYTF. The CDR3 DNA sequence: TGCGCCAGCAGCCAAGATCTTCAGGGTTCCTATGGCTACACCTTC.

The sample holds many counts of this clonotype. J is TRBJ1-2 and V is TRBV12-3 or TRBV12-4; the D is unclear. The CDR3 is 13 residues long. The V gene lost 5 bases and the J gene lost 8 bases, with 15 bases spanning the gap. DNA of the CDR3: TGTGCCAGCAGTAGATATGAGCCTCCCGGCTACACCTTC. This sequence encodes CASSRYEPPGYTF.

Concerning this clonotype itself: A read error may explain this, as a much larger clone is one base away. The rearrangement uses TRBV18 and TRBJ1-5; D perhaps matches TRBD1 (5 bases). This CDR3 has 13 amino acids. The germline gives CDR1 KGHSH, CDR2 LQKENI. CDR3 protein: CASSPGTRQPQNF. DNA of the CDR3: TGTGCCAGCTCACCGGGGACGAGGCAGCCCCAGAATTTT.

This clonotype has more than one count but fewer than ten. V and J are TRBV28 and TRBJ2-5; TRBD2 aligns across 12 bases. The V gene end was trimmed by 3 bases and the J gene end by 2 bases; junction bases not matched to a gene: 7. Germline V gives CDR1 MDHEN, CDR2 SYDVKM. The CDR3 totals 17 residues. CDR3 loop: CASSFFSTSGSQETQYF. Written as DNA, the CDR3 is TGTGCCAGCAGTTTTTTTTCGACTAGCGGGAGTCAAGAGACCCAGTACTTC.

This clonotype was found a few times. The rearrangement links TRBV20-1 to TRBJ2-7; either TRBD1 or TRBD2 may fit D (5 bases each). Germline V gene data show CDR1 as DFQATT and CDR2 as SNEGSKA (reference sequence). This CDR3 spans 13 amino acids. V was clipped by 3 bases and J by 6 bases, with 15 bases between them. The CDR3 loop reads CSASLLRGAEQYF. CDR3 nucleotides: TGCAGTGCTAGTTTGCTAAGGGGAGCCGAGCAGTACTTC.

Ten or more counts support this clonotype. This chain links TRBV12-3 or TRBV12-4 with TRBJ2-3; 11 bases fit TRBD2. CDR3 length: 15 residues. Trimming removed 6 bases from V and 5 bases from J; junction bases left unmatched: 7. The CDR3 nucleotides are TGTGCCAGCAGAATTAGCGGGAGGGCCGGAGATACGCAGTATTTT. Translating gives CASRISGRAGDTQYF.

At least ten counts were recorded for this clonotype. This rearrangement joins TRBV20-1 to TRBJ1-4; maybe TRBD1 (5 bases). The V and J ends lost 1 base and 4 bases respectively, with 10 bases between them. CDR3 size: 14 residues. Germline CDR1 DFQATT, CDR2 SNEGSKA (reference sequence). This chain's CDR3 is CSARVMQGNEKLFF. The CDR3 DNA follows: TGCAGTGCTAGAGTTATGCAGGGTAATGAAAAACTGTTTTTT.

This clonotype was seen more than once but under ten times. V is TRBV29-1 and J is TRBJ1-1; maybe TRBD1 (6 bases). Trimming took off 7 bases at V and 0 bases at J, with 21 bases between the two ends. The CDR3 length is 16 residues. Germline V gene data show CDR1 as SQVTM and CDR2 as ANQGSEA. CDR3 in amino acids: CSGTRGGVNMNTEAFF. As DNA, the CDR3 is TGCAGCGGGACTAGGGGGGGGGTCAATATGAACACTGAAGCTTTCTTT.

This clonotype has at least ten counts. The chain employs TRBV20-1 and TRBJ1-2; a possible D gene is TRBD1 (6 bases). The CDR3 covers 12 residues. V was trimmed by 4 bases and J by 4 bases, leaving 10 bases between them. Germline V gene data show CDR1 as DFQATT and CDR2 as SNEGSKA (reference sequence). CDR3 sequence reads: CSATGEGYGYTF. CDR3 nucleotides: TGCAGTGCTACAGGGGAAGGCTATGGCTACACCTTC.

This clonotype appeared a few times. The chain employs TRBV7-2 and TRBJ1-1; D may be TRBD1 (5 bases). The CDR3 runs 14 residues. V was clipped by 3 bases and J by 3 bases, with 11 bases between them. Germline CDR1 SGHTA, CDR2 FQGNSA. The CDR3 loop is CASSFRDGYTEAFF. CDR3 in DNA: TGTGCCAGCAGCTTCAGGGATGGGTACACTGAAGCTTTCTTT.

This clonotype was recorded at least ten times. This chain links TRBV7-2 with TRBJ1-1, with D tentatively TRBD1 (5 bases). CDR1 is SGHTA, CDR2 FQGNSA, per germline. This CDR3 has 16 residues. The V gene lost 0 bases and the J gene lost 5 bases, with 16 bases spanning the gap. Here the CDR3 reads CASSLAKGNRRTEAFF. The CDR3 DNA follows: TGTGCCAGCAGCTTAGCGAAGGGGAACCGAAGAACTGAAGCTTTCTTT.

This clonotype was counted between two and nine times. The J gene is TRBJ2-2, the V gene TRBV12-3 or TRBV12-4; TRBD2 is a possible D gene (6 bases). V lost 10 bases, J lost 7 bases, and 16 bases lay in between. This CDR3 has 13 amino acids. CDR3 in amino acids: CATAHGRGGELFF. The CDR3 region has the DNA TGTGCCACCGCACATGGGCGGGGCGGGGAGCTGTTTTTT.

The chain links TRBV27 to TRBJ2-3; D ambiguous. The V and J ends lost 11 bases and 7 bases respectively, with 7 bases between them. The CDR3 totals 9 residues. CDR1 is MNHEY and CDR2 is SMNVEV in the germline V gene (reference sequence). The DNA for the CDR3 is TGTGCCGACGGGTATACGCAGTATTTT. Translating gives CADGYTQYF.

The sample holds many counts of this clonotype. V and J are TRBV20-1 and TRBJ1-2; unclear D gene. In germline, CDR1 is DFQATT, CDR2 SNEGSKA (reference sequence). The CDR3 is 13 amino acids. With 3 bases removed from V and 7 bases from J, the gap between germline ends came to 15 bases. CDR3 sequence: CSARPFESRGYTF. CDR3 nucleotides: TGCAGTGCTAGGCCTTTTGAGAGTCGTGGCTACACCTTC.

The chain employs TRBV6-5 and TRBJ1-6, with a possible D match to TRBD1 (5 bases). The CDR3 runs 16 residues. The germline gives CDR1 MNHEY, CDR2 SVGAGI. Trimming removed 0 bases at V and 5 bases at J, with 11 bases between. The CDR3 region is CASSYSWQGHNSPLHF. The CDR3 DNA is TGTGCCAGCAGTTACTCCTGGCAGGGTCATAATTCACCCCTCCACTTT.

This clonotype was found many times. The chain combines TRBV9 with TRBJ1-3, with TRBD1 matching 10 bases. The germline CDR1 and CDR2 sequences are SGDLS and YYNGEE. The CDR3 is made up of 14 amino acids. V shed 4 bases and J 6 bases; nucleotides not matched to a gene: 4. In DNA, the CDR3 is TGTGCCAGCAGCTCGGGACAGGGGCAAAACACCATATATTTT. Amino acid sequence: CASSSGQGQNTIYF. Variable domain in full (rest from reference TRBV9 and TRBJ1-3): DSGVTQTPKHLITATGQRVTLRCSPRSGDLSVYWYQQSLDQGLQFLIQYYNGEERAKGNILERFSAQQFPDLHSELNLSSLELGDSALYFCASSSGQGQNTIYFGEGSWLTVV.

Turning to this clonotype: With a much larger clone just one base away, this may be a read error. CDR3: CASGLGGRDQPQHF. CDR3 DNA sequence: TGTGCCAGCGGCTTAGGCGGCAGGGACCAGCCCCAGCATTTT. The V call is TRBV7-2, the J call TRBJ1-5, with a possible D match to TRBD1 (5 bases). Per germline, CDR1 SGHTA and CDR2 FQGNSA. CDR3 length: 14 residues.

This clonotype was seen ten or more times. The rearrangement links TRBV29-1 to TRBJ1-2; 7 bases align to TRBD1. Germline loops: CDR1 SQVTM, CDR2 ANQGSEA. The CDR3 spans 15 residues. Germline trimming cut 6 bases from V and 7 bases from J; bases unmatched to any gene: 17. In DNA, the CDR3 is TGCAGCGTGCCCCCCCGGGACAGAGTGGATGTTGGCTACACCTTC. It is translated as CSVPPRDRVDVGYTF.

This clonotype is a singleton in its sample. Just one base apart from a much larger clone, this may be a read error. The final CDR3 position lacks the conserved phenylalanine or tryptophan, pointing to a likely read error. This chain connects TRBV3-1 to TRBJ1-6, with D uncertain. The CDR3 totals 14 residues. Trimming pared 2 bases from V and 10 bases from J, leaving 12 bases between. The germline gives CDR1 LGHDT, CDR2 YNNKEL (reference sequence). CDR3 loop: CASSQPMEGSPLHL. Written as DNA, the CDR3 is TGTGCCAGCAGCCAACCTATGGAAGGCTCACCCCTCCACCTT.

The genes are TRBV25-1 and TRBJ2-1, with 7 bases aligning to TRBD1. J was trimmed by 7 bases and V by 9 bases; bases with no gene match: 9. The germline CDR1 and CDR2 sequences are MGHDK and SYGVNS. The CDR3 consists of 13 residues. CDR3 residues: CARRRDSSNEQFF. The CDR3 DNA reads TGTGCCAGAAGACGGGACAGTTCTAATGAGCAGTTCTTC. Full variable domain (missing parts from reference TRBV25-1 and TRBJ2-1): EADIYQTPRYLVIGTGKKITLECSQTMGHDKMYWYQQDPGMELHLIHYSYGVNSTEKGDLSSESTVSRIRTEHFPLTLESARPSHTSQYLCARRRDSSNEQFFGPGTRLTVL.